The 14 T cell receptor beta chains below were found in one sample sequenced in a study of blood T cell repertoires in COVID-19 (dated by TCRdb to the early 2020s). Libraries were built with the immunoSEQ multiplex PCR assay. TCRdb retrieved this table from immuneACCESS and kept in-frame rearrangements only. Not all clones are present; in checked studies, unresolved V genes account for under half, and no reason is known for the remainder. The table for this sample lists 9,000 to 13,000 clones; about 90% of them were counted only once. Together, the top ten hold around 9.9% of the sample. Sequencing used peripheral blood. All receptors come from a human donor in a cohort sampled during active COVID-19.

The V call is TRBV19, the J call TRBJ2-7, with 14 bases matching TRBD2. Germline V gene lookup returns CDR1 LNHDA and CDR2 SQIVND (reference sequence). V was pared by 4 bases and J by 4 bases, with 6 bases of the junction left unmatched. The CDR3 totals 16 residues. Here the CDR3 DNA reads TGTGCCAGTAGTACCCGACTAGCGGGGGGGAATTACGAGCAGTACTTC. It translates to CASSTRLAGGNYEQYF.

The V gene is TRBV19, the J gene TRBJ1-1; D perhaps matches TRBD1 (5 bases). The CDR3 is 17 residues long. V was cut by 0 bases and J by 1 base, with 15 bases left in between. Germline V CDR1 and CDR2: LNHDA, SQIVND (reference sequence). CDR3 residues: CASSIDLGDSRNTEAFF. CDR3 sequence (DNA): TGTGCCAGTAGTATAGATCTAGGTGACAGCCGGAACACTGAAGCTTTCTTT.

V gene TRBV7-8 combines with J gene TRBJ2-1, with a tentative D call TRBD2 (5 bases). V was clipped by 4 bases and J by 4 bases, with 8 bases between them. The CDR3 spans 13 residues. Germline CDR1 reads SGHVS; CDR2 reads FQNEAQ. The chain's CDR3 is CASSSTSYNEQFF. The CDR3 DNA is TGTGCCAGCAGCTCCACTAGTTACAATGAGCAGTTCTTC.

This chain links TRBV5-1 with TRBJ2-3; the D gene is possibly TRBD1 (6 bases). The V end was cut by 4 bases, the J end by 3 bases, with 15 bases between. The CDR3 totals 15 residues. Per the germline V gene, CDR1 is SGHRS and CDR2 is YFSETQ. CDR3 loop: CASSGGQTTTDTQYF. The DNA for the CDR3 is TGCGCCAGCAGCGGGGGACAAACGACGACAGATACGCAGTATTTT.

The chain uses TRBV30 and TRBJ1-2, with D unclear. The germline V gene has CDR1 GTSNPN and CDR2 SVGIG (reference sequence). CDR3 length: 10 residues. Trimming stripped 3 bases from V and 8 bases from J, with 7 bases between. CDR3 in DNA: TGTGCCTGGAGGCGGGGAGGCTACACCTTC. Amino acid sequence: CAWRRGGYTF. The entire variable domain, with the rest obtained from reference TRBV30 and TRBJ1-2, is as follows: SQTIHQWPATLVQPVGSPLSLECTVEGTSNPNLYWYRQAAGRGLQLLFYSVGIGQISSEVPQNLSASRPQDRQFILSSKKLLLSDSGFYLCAWRRGGYTFGSGTRLTVV.

The V and J genes are TRBV4-2 and TRBJ2-1; 9 bases map to TRBD2. Trimming cost V 1 base and J 8 bases; bases outside gene matches: 6. The CDR3 spans 15 residues. Looked up from germline, CDR1 is LGHNA and CDR2 is YNFKEQ. Here the CDR3 reads CASSQVASGVDEQFF. In nucleotides, the CDR3 is TGTGCCAGCAGCCAAGTTGCTAGCGGGGTAGATGAGCAGTTCTTC.

This clone ranks as large. This chain links TRBV28 with TRBJ2-5, with a tentative D call TRBD2 (5 bases). The CDR3 runs 16 residues. Germline V lookup: CDR1 MDHEN, CDR2 SYDVKM. Trimming shortened V by 5 bases and J by 4 bases, and 20 bases separated the two germline ends. CDR3 loop: CASSPPHGGLGETQYF. The CDR3 DNA is TGTGCCAGCAGTCCACCTCACGGAGGTTTGGGAGAGACCCAGTACTTC.

The rearrangement joins TRBV5-1 to TRBJ2-1, with 7 bases that match TRBD1. Germline CDR1 SGHRS, CDR2 YFSETQ. CDR3 size: 13 residues. The junction had 4 bases not matched to a gene; V was cut back by 4 bases and J by 6 bases. The CDR3 coding sequence is TGCGCCAGCAGCCAAACAGGGGCCAATGAGCAGTTCTTC. It codes for CASSQTGANEQFF.

Here the CDR3 reads CASSFDRGAYNEQFF. The CDR3 nucleotides read TGTGCCAGCAGCTTTGACAGGGGAGCCTACAATGAGCAGTTCTTC. V and J are TRBV7-9 and TRBJ2-1; TRBD1 agrees at 8 bases. The CDR3 contains 15 residues. V dropped 3 bases and J dropped 2; count of bases not matched to a gene: 3. In germline, CDR1 is SEHNR, CDR2 FQNEAQ (reference sequence).

A single count supports this clone. The chain combines TRBV5-1 with TRBJ2-5; 7 bases map to TRBD1. V was clipped by 7 bases and J by 1 base; unmatched bases: 4. The CDR3 spans 13 residues. The germline V gene encodes CDR1 SGHRS and CDR2 YFSETQ. The CDR3 reads CASSRDSQETQYF. CDR3 in DNA: TGCGCCAGCTCTAGGGACAGCCAAGAGACCCAGTACTTC.

The rearrangement joins TRBV6-5 to TRBJ1-2, with D perhaps matching TRBD1 (5 bases). Per germline, CDR1 MNHEY and CDR2 SVGAGI. V lost 0 bases to trimming and J lost 2 bases, with 7 bases between them. The CDR3 contains 14 residues. The CDR3 DNA sequence: TGTGCCAGCAGTTACTCTACAGGAAACTATGGCTACACCTTC. Translation gives CASSYSTGNYGYTF.

The chain joins TRBV14 to TRBJ2-1; the D gene is possibly TRBD1 (6 bases). Germline V gene lookup returns CDR1 SGHDN and CDR2 FVKESK. The V end was cut by 6 bases, the J end by 12 bases, with 18 bases between. The CDR3 covers 13 residues. CDR3 nucleotides: TGTGCCAGCAGGCGACAGGTTTTAAGTCTGCAGTTCTTC. This gives the protein CASRRQVLSLQFF.

The gene calls are TRBV19 and TRBJ1-3; no definite D call. Germline V gives CDR1 LNHDA, CDR2 SQIVND (reference sequence). V lost 5 bases to trimming and J lost 0 bases, with 11 bases between them. The CDR3 totals 15 residues. As DNA, the CDR3 is TGTGCCAGTAGTTTGGCCTGGGCCTCTGGAAACACCATATATTTT. Its protein is CASSLAWASGNTIYF.

The chain has TRBV5-1 and TRBJ1-2; 11 bases are a match to TRBD1. Germline trimming cut 4 bases from V and 4 bases from J; bases unmatched to any gene: 15. Germline CDR1 reads SGHRS; CDR2 reads YFSETQ. The CDR3 is 18 residues long. CDR3 sequence (DNA): TGCGCCAGCAGCCCGGACGGTCCGGGGACAGGGGGTATCTATGGCTACACCTTC. It translates to CASSPDGPGTGGIYGYTF.